A single sample is the source of the 14 T cell receptor beta chains below, sequenced in a study of regulatory T cells in long-lasting Graves disease. The time point: persistent/refractory GD, antithyroid drugs over 5 years with positive TRAb. RNA isolated from PBMCs was used to make the TCR library. According to the study, TCR beta libraries were built with iRepertoire HTBI primers and CDR3-region Arm-PCR. Each CDR3 protein gets one entry after TCRdb re-called the multiplex PCR reads with MiXCR. The sample records roughly 490,000 distinct CDR3 sequences, less than 25% being singletons. The sequencing here drew on peripheral blood mononuclear cells (PBMCs), taken when the disease was refractory, from a patient treated with antithyroid drugs. The receptors come from a female donor with Graves disease.

This chain uses TRBV15 with TRBJ2-7, with D tentatively TRBD1 (6 bases). Trimming pared 1 base from V and 4 bases from J, leaving 14 bases between. CDR1 is LNHNV, CDR2 YYDKDF, per germline (reference sequence). CDR3 length: 15 amino acids. The CDR3, as DNA: TGTGCCACCAGCAGAGTGCGGACAGATCCTTACGAGCAGTACTTC. It is translated as CATSRVRTDPYEQYF.

There are many counts of this clonotype. V usage is TRBV27 and J usage is TRBJ2-5, with 7 bases identical to TRBD1. This CDR3 is 13 amino acids long. V gave up 5 bases and J gave up 2 bases; unmatched junction bases: 2. Per the germline V gene, CDR1 is MNHEY and CDR2 is SMNVEV (reference sequence). CDR3 nucleotides: TGTGCCAGCAGTGGGGGACAGCAAGAGACCCAGTACTTC. It specifies CASSGGQQETQYF.

This clonotype was counted ten times or more. The V and J genes are TRBV29-1 and TRBJ2-7; 11 bases are shared with TRBD2. V shed 6 bases and J 2 bases; nucleotides not matched to a gene: 3. Germline CDR1 and CDR2: SQVTM and ANQGSEA. The CDR3 length is 13 residues. CDR3 sequence reads: CSVSTSGAYEQYF. The CDR3 DNA follows: TGCAGCGTATCGACTAGCGGGGCCTACGAGCAGTACTTC.

This clonotype was seen ten or more times. V is TRBV7-2 and J is TRBJ1-2; possibly TRBD1 for D (6 bases). This CDR3 contains 15 residues. V lost 5 bases, J lost 6 bases, and 19 bases lay in between. CDR1 is SGHTA, CDR2 FQGNSA, per germline. The CDR3 region is CASSPTLPQGNGYTF. In nucleotides, the CDR3 is TGTGCCAGCAGCCCCACTCTTCCACAGGGAAATGGCTACACCTTC. Filled out from reference TRBV7-2 and TRBJ1-2, the complete variable domain reads GAGVSQSPSNKVTEKGKDVELRCDPISGHTALYWYRQSLGQGLEFLIYFQGNSAPDKSGLPSDRFSAERTGGSVSTLTIQRTQQEDSAVYLCASSPTLPQGNGYTFGSGTRLTVV.

This clonotype was seen repeatedly, ten times or more. The CDR3 region is CASSPLGTSETLEYF. CDR3 DNA: TGTGCCAGCAGCCCTCTTGGGACTAGCGAGACCTTGGAGTACTTC. The rearrangement joins TRBV7-2 to TRBJ2-5; 10 bases line up with TRBD2. V shed 5 bases and J 12 bases; nucleotides not matched to a gene: 15. Germline CDR1 and CDR2: SGHTA and FQGNSA. The CDR3 is 15 residues long.

This clonotype has ten or more counts. The CDR3 DNA reads as TGTGCCAGCAGCTTAGGTACCGGGGCCGGTCAGCCCCAGCATTTT. Amino acids: CASSLGTGAGQPQHF. This chain joins TRBV7-2 and TRBJ1-5, with a possible D match to TRBD1 (5 bases). Germline CDR1 reads SGHTA; CDR2 reads FQGNSA. This CDR3 spans 15 amino acids. V was shortened by 1 base and J by 6 bases, with 13 bases between the two germline ends.

DNA of the CDR3: TGTGCCAGCAGACCGTGGGGACTAGCGGCTGAGATGGGCACCGGGGAGCTGTTTTTT. Its protein is CASRPWGLAAEMGTGELFF. The V call is TRBV12-3 or TRBV12-4, the J call TRBJ2-2; 11 bases fit TRBD2. The CDR3 contains 19 residues. With V trimmed by 6 bases and J by 4 bases, 16 bases remained unmatched.

This clonotype was observed a handful of times. The genes are TRBV19 and TRBJ1-1; 7 positions match TRBD1. Germline loops: CDR1 LNHDA, CDR2 SQIVND (reference sequence). This CDR3 has 14 amino acids. V was clipped by 8 bases and J by 4 bases; unmatched bases: 10. CDR3 coding DNA: TGTGCCAGTGAGTCGGGAGGGGGCCTCACTGAAGCTTTCTTT. As protein: CASESGGGLTEAFF.

This clonotype was detected ten times or more. This chain links TRBV6-2 or TRBV6-3 with TRBJ1-1; unclear D gene. CDR3 length: 14 residues. Trimming left V 4 bases short and J 7 bases short, with 16 bases between. The germline V gene has CDR1 MNHEY and CDR2 SVGEGT. The CDR3 region is CASSSADGGGEAFF. CDR3 DNA: TGTGCCAGCAGTTCCGCCGACGGAGGCGGTGAAGCTTTCTTT.

This clonotype came up many times. The chain combines TRBV11-3 with TRBJ2-5; 9 bases match TRBD2. The CDR3 has 16 amino acids. After removal of 5 bases from V and 2 bases from J, the junction contained 9 bases not matched to a gene. Germline V gene lookup returns CDR1 SGHNT and CDR2 YENEEA. The CDR3 loop is CASSPGLAGAQETQYF. CDR3 DNA sequence: TGTGCCAGCAGCCCCGGGTTAGCGGGAGCTCAAGAGACCCAGTACTTC. Supplemented by reference TRBV11-3 and TRBJ2-5, the full variable domain reads EAGVVQSPRYKIIEKKQPVAFWCNPISGHNTLYWYLQNLGQGPELLIRYENEEAVDDSQLPKDRFSAERLKGVDSTLKIQPAELGDSAVYLCASSPGLAGAQETQYFGPGTRLLVL.

This clonotype appeared many times. The rearrangement joins TRBV12-3 or TRBV12-4 to TRBJ2-7; 10 nucleotides agree with TRBD1. The trim removed 6 bases at V and 3 bases at J, leaving 8 bases unmatched. The CDR3 loop spans 15 amino acids. The CDR3, as DNA: TGTGCCAGCAGCCCGACCCGGACAGGGGGCTACGAGCAGTACTTC. It codes for CASSPTRTGGYEQYF.

This clonotype occurred many times. The rearrangement joins TRBV12-3 or TRBV12-4 to TRBJ1-1; D is ambiguous. Trimming stripped 9 bases from V and 0 bases from J, with 8 bases between. The CDR3 is made up of 12 amino acids. The CDR3 bases are TGTGCCAGTACAAGGTTGAACACTGAAGCTTTCTTT. Protein: CASTRLNTEAFF.

V usage is TRBV7-2 and J usage is TRBJ2-1; 7 nucleotides align to TRBD1. CDR1 SGHTA and CDR2 FQGNSA come from the germline V gene. This CDR3 contains 16 residues. J gave up 0 bases and V 6 bases, and 8 bases lay outside the gene matches. The CDR3: CASSSRTGSSYNEQFF. CDR3 coding DNA: TGTGCCAGCAGTTCGAGGACAGGAAGCTCCTACAATGAGCAGTTCTTC.

In its sample, this clonotype was seen many times. V gene TRBV28 combines with J gene TRBJ1-6, with 7 bases that match TRBD1. The CDR3 runs 13 residues. J gave up 9 bases and V 5 bases, and 4 bases lay outside the gene matches. Germline V gene lookup returns CDR1 MDHEN and CDR2 SYDVKM. The CDR3 nucleotides are TGTGCCAGCAGTACAGGGGATGGTTCACCCCTCCACTTT. Its protein product is CASSTGDGSPLHF.